This T cell receptor (beta chain) was identified in a study of blood T cell repertoires in COVID-19. In the study overall: Sources were T cells, B-cell-depleted T cells, or PBMCs; the material itself was cDNA or gDNA.

Sequencing used immunoSEQ multiplex PCR; TCRdb keeps in-frame clones, though not all of them. The sample yields almost 300,000 clones, roughly nine tenths seen once. After removal of 4 bases from V and 1 base from J, the junction contained 14 bases not matched to a gene. Germline values: CDR1 SGHRS, CDR2 YFSETQ. This CDR3 region has 17 residues. The sequence came from a woman aged 25-40 years with COVID-19, enrolled during active disease. The sample comprised peripheral blood. The rearrangement links TRBV5-1 to TRBJ2-7; 7 bases fit TRBD1. This CDR3 reads CASSPRDRDRGSYEQYF. Written as DNA, the CDR3 is TGCGCCAGCAGCCCCCGCGACAGGGATAGGGGTTCCTACGAGCAGTACTTC.